The rows below give T cell receptor beta chains drawn from one sample of a study of blood T cell repertoires in COVID-19. Libraries were prepared by immunoSEQ multiplex PCR; TCRdb keeps only in-frame clonotypes and omits some of them. The repertoire holds about 400,000 clones, with roughly 89% as singletons. Sequencing was performed on peripheral blood. These receptors all come from a woman aged 25 to 45 with acute or convalescent COVID-19. The CDR3 runs from the conserved cysteine through the conserved F or W. Fields, in order: V gene, clone size, J gene, D gene, CDR3 DNA, CDR3 protein. The D gene is left open where the match is weak. Size is stated for part of the rows, as once, few or many counts, or as a class when the clone is expanded.

>TRBV6-5|NA|TRBJ2-3|NA
TGTGCCAGCAGTCTGGAGGATACGCAGTATTTT
CASSLEDTQYF
>TRBV27|NA|TRBJ2-2|NA
TGTGCCAGCTTCACAGGGTCTTCCGGGGAGCTGTTTTTT
CASFTGSSGELFF
>TRBV6-6|NA|TRBJ2-5|TRBD2
TGTGCCAGCAGTCCTGGACTAGCGGGGGGTCAAGAGACCCAGTACTTC
CASSPGLAGGQETQYF
>TRBV2|NA|TRBJ1-2|TRBD1
TGTGCCAGCAGCCGGGACAGGGTTGAATACTATGGCTACACCTTC
CASSRDRVEYYGYTF
>TRBV15|NA|TRBJ1-5|NA
TGTGCCACCAGCAGAGACGACAGAACAAATCAGCCCCAGCATTTT
CATSRDDRTNQPQHF
>TRBV18|NA|TRBJ1-1|NA
TGTGCCAGCTCACCAAACCTAGACCCGATGAACACTGAAGCTTTCTTT
CASSPNLDPMNTEAFF
>TRBV29-1|NA|TRBJ1-1|TRBD1
TGCAGCTTTACGACCGGGACAGGACCTTCTGAAGCTTTCTTT
CSFTTGTGPSEAFF
>TRBV2|NA|TRBJ2-5|TRBD1
TGTGCCAGCAGTGAAGCCTTCGGGACAGAAGAGACCCAGTACTTC
CASSEAFGTEETQYF
>TRBV5-1|NA|TRBJ1-4|NA
TGCGCCAGCAGCTTGGGAACAGGGCTGAATGAAAAACTGTTTTTT
CASSLGTGLNEKLFF
>TRBV24-1|NA|TRBJ2-3|TRBD2
TGTGCCACCAGTAAGGGACTAGCGGGGGGATCAGATACGCAGTATTTT
CATSKGLAGGSDTQYF
>TRBV21-1|few|TRBJ2-7|NA
TGTGCCAGCAGCCCCCCGGCCAGCGCTCGGGGTTACGAGCAGTACTTC
CASSPPASARGYEQYF